These 15 T cell receptor beta chains share one sample of origin, sequenced in a study of Graves' ophthalmopathy and Graves' hyperthyroidism. Amplified TCR beta CDR3 regions were obtained using RNA transcripts as template. An initial RT-PCR round employing HTBI primers preceded a second-round multiplex PCR. TCRdb redid the calling of the multiplex PCR reads with MiXCR, one entry per CDR3 protein. This table holds roughly 1.1 million distinct CDR3 sequences, less than 45% found once. Sequenced: peripheral blood or thyroid tissue (not recorded which). The receptors derive from an adult man with Graves' hyperthyroidism.

This clonotype was picked up one time. The chain employs TRBV30 and TRBJ1-6; possible D gene TRBD1, 5 bases. Germline CDR1 GTSNPN, CDR2 SVGIG (reference sequence). The CDR3 loop spans 14 amino acids. V lost 2 bases, J lost 9 bases, and 14 bases lay in between. This CDR3 reads CAWSLAVGGSPLHF. Written as DNA, the CDR3 is TGTGCCTGGAGTCTCGCTGTCGGGGGTTCACCCCTCCACTTT.

J is TRBJ2-7 and V is TRBV12-3 or TRBV12-4; D is uncertain. CDR3 length: 15 amino acids. V dropped 8 bases and J dropped 0 bases, with 17 bases sitting between them. CDR3 loop: CASGRRSGNSYEQYF. The CDR3 bases are TGTGCCAGCGGGCGTCGGTCTGGTAACTCCTACGAGCAGTACTTC.

This chain links TRBV20-1 with TRBJ2-7; possible D gene TRBD2, 5 bases. V lost 0 bases and J 2 bases, leaving 14 bases between the germline ends. CDR3 length equals 15 residues. Per the germline V gene, CDR1 is DFQATT and CDR2 is SNEGSKA (reference sequence). Here the CDR3 DNA reads TGCAGTGCTAGAGATATGAGGGATCCCACCTACGAGCAGTACTTC. It is translated as CSARDMRDPTYEQYF.

This clonotype was recorded many times. V usage is TRBV12-3 or TRBV12-4 and J usage is TRBJ2-7, with D maybe TRBD1 (6 bases). V was cut by 5 bases and J by 0 bases, with 20 bases left in between. This CDR3 contains 17 residues. CDR3 loop: CASSDPRRGHHSYEQYF. Written as DNA, the CDR3 is TGTGCCAGCAGTGACCCAAGACGGGGACATCACTCCTACGAGCAGTACTTC.

This clonotype was observed a few times. The chain joins TRBV20-1 to TRBJ1-1; D is possibly TRBD1 (6 bases). CDR1 and CDR2 from the germline V gene are DFQATT and SNEGSKA (reference sequence). V was shortened by 1 base and J by 5 bases, with 14 bases between the two germline ends. The CDR3 runs to 14 residues. CDR3 residues: CSARVTTGRTEAFF. CDR3 DNA: TGCAGTGCTAGAGTCACTACAGGGAGGACTGAAGCTTTCTTT.

There are many counts of this clonotype. The V call is TRBV20-1, the J call TRBJ2-7; 9 bases align to TRBD2. V lost 3 bases, J lost 0 bases, and 3 bases stayed unmatched. In germline, CDR1 is DFQATT, CDR2 SNEGSKA (reference sequence). The CDR3 loop spans 14 amino acids. Here the CDR3 reads CSARRLADSYEQYF. The CDR3 DNA is TGCAGTGCTAGGAGACTAGCGGACTCCTACGAGCAGTACTTC.

The table lists this clonotype with a few counts. The chain has TRBV5-8 and TRBJ2-5; 7 bases line up with TRBD2. With 3 bases clipped from V and 5 bases from J, the junction kept 7 bases outside the gene matches. Germline V gene lookup returns CDR1 SGHTS and CDR2 YDEGEE. The CDR3 totals 14 residues. For the CDR3, the DNA is TGTGCCAGCAGCTCCAAGACAGCGGGGGAGACCCAGTACTTC. Translated, it gives CASSSKTAGETQYF. The full variable domain, in which reference TRBV5-8 and TRBJ2-5 provide the parts outside the CDR3, is EAGVTQSPTHLIKTRGQQATLRCSPISGHTSVYWYQQALGLGLQFLLWYDEGEERNRGNFPPRFSGRQFPNYSSELNVNALELEDSALYLCASSSKTAGETQYFGPGTRLLVL.

This rearrangement joins TRBV12-3 or TRBV12-4 to TRBJ1-5; no definite D call. The V and J ends lost 5 bases and 8 bases respectively, with 13 bases between them. This CDR3 is 13 amino acids long. DNA for the CDR3: TGTGCCAGCAGTCCCAATGGGGTGGAGCCCCAGCATTTT. This translates into CASSPNGVEPQHF.

The V gene is TRBV2, the J gene TRBJ2-7; TRBD1 aligns across 9 bases. The CDR3 has 13 residues. Looked up from germline, CDR1 is SNHLY and CDR2 is FYNNEI. Unmatched junction bases numbered 5, after V lost 9 bases and J lost 2 bases. In nucleotides, the CDR3 is TGTGCCAGTGAGGGGGACAGGGCCTACGAGCAGTACTTC. Translated: CASEGDRAYEQYF.

This clonotype was observed once. The rearrangement links TRBV7-2 to TRBJ2-7; the match to TRBD1 covers 9 bases. V lost 11 bases to trimming and J lost 4 bases; unmatched junction nucleotides: 12. The CDR3 has 14 amino acids. Per the germline V gene, CDR1 is SGHTA and CDR2 is FQGNSA. The CDR3 coding sequence is TGTGCCTGGAGTGTACAGGGGGCTGTATACGAGCAGTACTTC. Translated, it gives CAWSVQGAVYEQYF.

Many counts were recorded for this clonotype. An end of the junction differs from the germline gene, which may be a read error. The CDR3 loop is CASSPGTSGYEQYF. The CDR3 coding sequence is TGTGCCAGCAGCCCCGGGACTAGCGGCTACGAGCAGTACTTC. The chain is built from TRBV5-1 and TRBJ2-7; TRBD2 aligns across 11 bases. The CDR3 has 14 amino acids. From germline, CDR1 is SGHRS and CDR2 YFSETQ.

There are many counts of this clonotype. The V call is TRBV29-1, the J call TRBJ1-2, with TRBD1 as a possible D gene (5 bases). Germline V gene sequence: CDR1 SQVTM, CDR2 ANQGSEA. CDR3 length: 14 amino acids. Trimming shortened V by 7 bases and J by 0 bases, and 15 bases separated the two germline ends. The CDR3 nucleotides are TGCAGCGCGGGGGAGACAATTTCTAACTATGGCTACACCTTC. Translated: CSAGETISNYGYTF. The full variable domain, its missing parts supplied by reference TRBV29-1 and TRBJ1-2, is SAVISQKPSRDICQRGTSLTIQCQVDSQVTMMFWYRQQPGQSLTLIATANQGSEATYESGFVIDKFPISRPNLTFSTLTVSNMSPEDSSIYLCSAGETISNYGYTFGSGTRLTVV.

This clonotype was detected only a few times. The rearrangement joins TRBV29-1 to TRBJ2-3; 13 nucleotides align to TRBD2. Per the germline V gene, CDR1 is SQVTM and CDR2 is ANQGSEA. J lost 2 bases, V lost 4 bases, and 3 bases had no gene match. The CDR3 contains 15 residues. CDR3: CSVAGLAGVTDTQYF. DNA for the CDR3: TGCAGCGTTGCTGGACTAGCGGGAGTCACAGATACGCAGTATTTT.

This clonotype was observed many times. The chain is built from TRBV4-2 and TRBJ2-7; D unclear. The V gene lost 0 bases and the J gene lost 2 bases, with 11 bases spanning the gap. Germline CDR1 LGHNA, CDR2 YNFKEQ. This CDR3 has 15 amino acids. The CDR3, as DNA: TGTGCCAGCAGCCAAGATACGTCGTTTACCTACGAGCAGTACTTC. Translation: CASSQDTSFTYEQYF.

There are many counts of this clonotype. The rearrangement uses TRBV4-3 and TRBJ1-6; 8 bases fit TRBD1. The germline V gene encodes CDR1 LGHNA and CDR2 YSLEER. The CDR3 covers 17 residues. The V and J ends lost 0 bases and 9 bases, in that order; junction bases with no gene match: 10. As DNA, the CDR3 is TGCGCCAGCAGCCAAGATGGTCAGGGGGCTAAAAGTTCACCCCTCCACTTT. As protein: CASSQDGQGAKSSPLHF.